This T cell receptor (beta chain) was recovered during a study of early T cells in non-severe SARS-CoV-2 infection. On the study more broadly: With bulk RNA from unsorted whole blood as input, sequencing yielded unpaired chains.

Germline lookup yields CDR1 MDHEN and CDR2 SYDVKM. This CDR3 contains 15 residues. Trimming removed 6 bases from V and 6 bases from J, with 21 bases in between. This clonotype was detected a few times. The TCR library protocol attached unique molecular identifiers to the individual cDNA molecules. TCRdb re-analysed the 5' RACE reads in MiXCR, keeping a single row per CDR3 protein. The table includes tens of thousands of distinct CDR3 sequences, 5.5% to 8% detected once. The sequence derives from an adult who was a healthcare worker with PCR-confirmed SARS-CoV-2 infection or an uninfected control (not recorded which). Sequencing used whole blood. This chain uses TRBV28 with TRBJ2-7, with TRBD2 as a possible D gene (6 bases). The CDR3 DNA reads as TGTGCCAGCAGCTCGACTAGACCTATTACTGGCGAGCAGTACTTC. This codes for CASSSTRPITGEQYF.